These T cell receptor beta chains were read from a single sample in a study of T cells in Graves' hyperthyroidism and ophthalmopathy. TCRdb reprocessed the multiplex PCR reads with MiXCR, giving one entry per CDR3 protein. Among 300,000 to 450,000 distinct CDR3 sequences listed, 15% to 19% were seen once. The sample consisted of blood. The receptors originated from a woman aged 18-29 years with Graves' hyperthyroidism that later progressed to Graves' ophthalmopathy. CDR3s include the opening cysteine and the closing phenylalanine or tryptophan. The D gene is left open where the match is weak. The size entry is marked missing in some rows and otherwise reads once, few, many or a size class.

d_gene	abundance	v_gene	j_gene	CDR3aa	CDR3nt
TRBD2	few	TRBV6-2/TRBV6-3	TRBJ2-1	CASSYDLVMTSDSYNEQFF	TGTGCCAGCAGTTACGATCTGGTGATGACTAGCGACTCCTACAATGAGCAGTTCTTC
TRBD2	once	TRBV20-1	TRBJ2-5	CSARVASGEETQYF	TGCAGTGCTAGAGTGGCTAGCGGGGAAGAGACCCAGTACTTC
TRBD1	-	TRBV5-4	TRBJ2-5	CASSAGGVKTQYF	TGTGCCAGCAGTGCAGGGGGCGTAAAGACCCAGTACTTC
TRBD2	many	TRBV28	TRBJ2-3	CASRLGLAGRTDTQYF	TGTGCCAGCAGACTGGGACTAGCGGGCCGCACAGATACGCAGTATTTT
-	-	TRBV4-2	TRBJ1-2	CASSQERVSSVYTF	TGTGCCAGCAGCCAAGAGCGGGTTTCCTCAGTCTACACCTTC
TRBD2	many	TRBV28	TRBJ2-1	CASSKAGGPREQFF	TGTGCCAGCAGCAAAGCGGGAGGGCCTAGGGAGCAGTTCTTC
-	few	TRBV10-3	TRBJ1-5	CAESGIFISNQPQHF	TGTGCGGAATCAGGGATTTTTATTAGCAATCAGCCCCAGCATTTT
-	few	TRBV2	TRBJ1-6	CASRLSKGGNSPLHF	TGTGCCAGCAGGCTATCTAAAGGGGGTAATTCACCCCTCCACTTT
TRBD1	many	TRBV11-2	TRBJ1-2	CASSSQGQGGYGYTF	TGTGCCAGCAGCTCCCAGGGGCAGGGGGGGTATGGCTACACCTTC
TRBD2	many	TRBV7-9	TRBJ2-7	CASSLRQIPGLAAAHEQYF	TGTGCCAGCAGCCTACGCCAAATCCCTGGACTAGCGGCCGCACACGAGCAGTACTTC
-	many	TRBV29-1	TRBJ2-7	CSVVGGPTRPYEQYF	TGCAGCGTTGTGGGGGGACCGACTCGGCCCTACGAGCAGTACTTC
TRBD1	-	TRBV2	TRBJ2-4	CASSESAVIRGIQYF	TGTGCCAGCAGTGAAAGTGCCGTAATCAGGGGGATTCAGTACTTC
-	many	TRBV2	TRBJ2-1	CASLGTPSYNEQFF	TGTGCCAGCTTGGGGACACCATCCTACAATGAGCAGTTCTTC
TRBD1	few	TRBV11-2	TRBJ2-5	CASSLGRTGGEQETQYF	TGTGCCAGCAGCTTAGGGCGGACAGGGGGAGAGCAAGAGACCCAGTACTTC
-	many	TRBV5-1	TRBJ1-1	CASSFRADHTEAFF	TGCGCCAGCAGCTTCCGGGCTGACCACACTGAAGCTTTCTTT
TRBD2	few	TRBV4-3	TRBJ2-1	CASSQDRYGGYYNEQFF	TGCGCCAGCAGCCAAGATCGGTACGGGGGGTACTACAATGAGCAGTTCTTC
-	few	TRBV4-1	TRBJ1-5	CASSQDGGGRQPQHF	TGCGCCAGCAGCCAAGATGGTGGGGGGCGTCAGCCCCAGCATTTT
TRBD1	many	TRBV3-1	TRBJ2-7	CASSRRDRGWEQYF	TGTGCCAGCAGCCGCCGGGACAGGGGATGGGAGCAGTACTTC
TRBD1	few	TRBV19	TRBJ1-5	CASSSFGTGAAKPQHF	TGTGCCAGTAGCAGCTTCGGGACAGGGGCAGCTAAGCCCCAGCATTTT
-	-	TRBV7-2	TRBJ2-5	CASSLNRRGIETQYF	TGTGCCAGCAGCTTAAATCGTAGGGGAATTGAGACCCAGTACTTC
TRBD2	many	TRBV7-2	TRBJ2-3	CASSLAGLAGVTQYF	TGTGCCAGCAGCTTAGCGGGACTAGCGGGAGTAACGCAGTATTTT
-	-	TRBV30	TRBJ2-2	CAWSAGTRNTGELFF	TGTGCCTGGAGCGCCGGGACACGGAACACCGGGGAGCTGTTTTTT
-	-	TRBV24-1	TRBJ1-5	CATSGRDGNQPQHF	TGTGCCACCAGTGGCAGGGATGGCAATCAGCCCCAGCATTTT
-	few	TRBV3-1	TRBJ1-5	CASSPRGNSNQPQHF	TGTGCCAGCAGCCCCCGGGGGAATAGCAATCAGCCCCAGCATTTT
-	few	TRBV11-2	TRBJ2-7	CASSQEGGGRGDNEQYF	TGTGCCAGCAGCCAAGAAGGGGGCGGGAGAGGGGATAATGAGCAGTACTTC
-	many	TRBV6-2/TRBV6-3	TRBJ2-2	CASRNIYTGELFF	TGTGCCAGCAGGAACATATACACCGGGGAGCTGTTTTTT
-	many	TRBV5-1	TRBJ2-2	CASSLDLNTGELFF	TGCGCCAGCAGCCTGGACCTGAACACCGGGGAGCTGTTTTTT
-	many	TRBV4-1	TRBJ2-7	CASSQERGSSYEQYF	TGCGCCAGCAGCCAAGAACGGGGCAGCAGCTACGAGCAGTACTTC
TRBD2	many	TRBV20-1	TRBJ2-5	CSASGLAGNNFQETQYF	TGCAGTGCCAGCGGACTAGCGGGGAACAATTTCCAAGAGACCCAGTACTTC
TRBD2	-	TRBV14	TRBJ2-1	CASSLTLLAGVREQFF	TGTGCCAGCAGCCTCACTCTACTAGCGGGAGTGCGTGAGCAGTTCTTC
TRBD1	many	TRBV5-1	TRBJ2-5	CASKVGQEETQYF	TGCGCCAGCAAGGTGGGACAGGAAGAGACCCAGTACTTC